This T cell receptor beta chain was captured by sequencing in a study of shared clonotypes between healthy human individuals (dated by TCRdb to between 2020 and 2021). In terms of the full investigation: A few men and two women, aged 18 to 49 years, made up the cohort. For each donor, CD4 naive and CD4 memory were each given three plates, CD8 naive was given two plates, and CD8 memory was given one plate. The study deeply sequenced blood TCR repertoires of five healthy adults to estimate repertoire size and the extent of clonotype sharing between individuals. To increase sequencing depth and limit assay-specific biases, TCR repertoire library preparation and sequencing were carried out by different laboratories using diverse techniques. Between about 0.8 and 9 billion PBMCs per donor were obtained by leukapheresis. Results and caveats for the whole study, not just this receptor: Larger estimated clonotype richness was generally found for naive subsets than for memory subsets. Pairwise subsampling led to the expectation that sequencing depth would affect the degree of clonotype sharing among donors. Sampling was limited to blood, and TCR repertoires in tissue likely differ from TCR repertoires in blood. Compared with non-shared clonotypes, clonotypes shared by all four sorted-subset donors had higher generation probabilities. Rarefaction of sorted-subset datasets indicated incomplete sequencing despite the large sequencing depth. Because the study included only a small number of donors, the genetic and exposure-history diversity represented was limited. Across four donors, around 5% of naive CD4, 3% to 3.5% of naive CD8, under 2.5% of memory CD4, and 0.4% to 0.45% of memory CD8 clonotypes were shared.

Healthy HIV-negative adults with no recently reported acute infections or vaccinations were included as donors. All donors were Caucasian adults living in Nashville, Tennessee, USA. CD4+ T cells were enriched through magnetic negative selection, after which naive cells were positively selected on CD45RA and the remaining negative fraction served as the memory subset. Blood was obtained by leukapheresis, after which PBMCs were separated by Ficoll-Histopaque density gradient centrifugation and cryopreserved in liquid nitrogen vapor phase. Analytical flow cytometry was used to check the purity and quantity of each magnetically sorted T cell population. From each sorted fraction, genomic DNA was isolated and quantified by UV absorbance on a Nanodrop 2000c. This clone was found once. Its antigen remains unidentified. It has no much larger one-base neighbor in the sample; base qualities were not kept. The germline V gene yields MDHEN for CDR1 and SYDVKM for CDR2. The CDR3 sequence holds 14 residues, the cysteine and phenylalanine included. Left in the record is the CDR3 DNA by itself, 42 bases read in frame from the first base. Trimmed from V: 10 bases; trimmed from J: 4 bases; junction bases lacking a gene match: 10.

Using the deep immunoSEQ assay, multiplex PCR amplified TCR CDR3 regions from genomic DNA. Extracted genomic DNA from each cell subset was spread evenly across all wells of several immunoSEQ 96-well plates, with each plate serving as a replicate. For sorted subsets, each replicate PCR was loaded with approximately 200 ng genomic DNA, equivalent to 30,000 to 35,000 T cell genomes. The purified libraries were quantified using a Qubit 3.0 fluorometer, sized with a Bioanalyzer 2100, and then quantified again using the KAPA Library Quantification kit. Every immunoSEQ 96-well plate was sequenced on a separate single-read 150-cycle Illumina NextSeq 550 flow cell. The original pipeline was this. Because only junctional sequences without quality scores were contained in the immunoSEQ output, filtering matching that applied to full-length reads could not be performed. Sequences were annotated with PyIR, a Python wrapper for IgBLAST v1.9, and V/J genes and CDR3 were assigned using IMGT germline references. Reads were filtered out if the reads had weak V/J assignments (E-value above 1e-6), no CDR3, stop codons, out-of-frame junctions, or ambiguous translated residues. A V3J clonotype was defined by an identical inferred V gene, J gene, and CDR3 amino acid sequence. Percentage overlap between repertoires was computed as shared unique clonotypes divided by the size of the smaller repertoire. Repertoire richness was assessed with RTK rarefaction, the Chao1 estimator, and Recon v2.1 estimates of unobserved clonotypes. Generation probabilities were computed with OLGA for all TCRbeta clonotypes obtained by the gDNA method from a few donors. TCRdb provides this immuneACCESS table in a form limited to in-frame rearrangements. Some clones are lacking; in checked studies, under half of them reflect an unresolved V gene, and why the rest are absent is not known. The V and J calls and clone size are taken from that table; D and trimming were inferred from the DNA. This sample comprises roughly 650,000 clones, about 97% of them detected only once. Together, the top ten hold roughly 0.055% of the sample.

The sample comprised naive CD4+ T cells sorted from blood. The cell subset or site label of this sample denotes: CD45RA+ positively selected. This TCR came from a woman aged 30 to 39 in good health. The sequence links TRBV28 to TRBJ2-5; 9 bases in between match TRBD1. The bases read TGTGCCACCTCGACAGGGGGAAGGGTAGAGACCCAGTACTTC. It codes for CATSTGGRVETQYF.